The entry below describes one T cell receptor beta chain. This could be a read error, since a much larger clone is one nucleotide away. No conserved phenylalanine or tryptophan is present at the end of the CDR3, so a read error is the likely explanation. The source of the sample is a study of Graves' ophthalmopathy and Graves' hyperthyroidism. RNA served as the template for amplifying TCR beta CDR3 regions. HTBI-primed first-round RT-PCR preceded second-round multiplex PCR. TCRdb re-called the multiplex PCR reads through MiXCR, storing one row per CDR3 protein. The sample carries about 700,000 distinct CDR3 sequences, roughly 41% recorded once. This TCR was recovered from an adult man with Graves' ophthalmopathy. The sequenced sample consisted of peripheral blood.

The CDR3 spells CASEVPGLAGKETQYL. DNA of the CDR3: TGTGCCAGCGAGGTACCGGGGCTAGCGGGCAAAGAGACCCAGTACCTC. This chain links TRBV2 with TRBJ2-5; 8 nucleotides match TRBD2. There are 16 residues in the CDR3. Germline CDR1 SNHLY, CDR2 FYNNEI. The J segment lost 3 bases and the V segment lost 8 bases, leaving 14 bases of the junction unmatched.